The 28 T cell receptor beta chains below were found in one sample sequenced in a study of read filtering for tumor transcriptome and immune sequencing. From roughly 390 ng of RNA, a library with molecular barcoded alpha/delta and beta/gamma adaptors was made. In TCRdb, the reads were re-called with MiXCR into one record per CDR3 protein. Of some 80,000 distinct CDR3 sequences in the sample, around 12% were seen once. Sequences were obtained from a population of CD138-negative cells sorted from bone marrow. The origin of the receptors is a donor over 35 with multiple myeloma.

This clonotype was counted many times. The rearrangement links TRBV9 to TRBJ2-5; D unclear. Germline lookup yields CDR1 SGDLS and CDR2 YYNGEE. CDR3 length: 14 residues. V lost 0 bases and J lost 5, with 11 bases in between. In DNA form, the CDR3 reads TGTGCCAGCAGCGTAGAAGAGGTTGCGGAGACCCAGTACTTC. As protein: CASSVEEVAETQYF.

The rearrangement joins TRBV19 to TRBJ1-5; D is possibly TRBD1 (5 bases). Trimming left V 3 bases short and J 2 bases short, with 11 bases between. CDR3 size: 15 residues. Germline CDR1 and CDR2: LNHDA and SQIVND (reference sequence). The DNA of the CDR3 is TGTGCCAGTAGTATTTCAGGGTCGCGCAATCAGCCCCAGCATTTT. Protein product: CASSISGSRNQPQHF.

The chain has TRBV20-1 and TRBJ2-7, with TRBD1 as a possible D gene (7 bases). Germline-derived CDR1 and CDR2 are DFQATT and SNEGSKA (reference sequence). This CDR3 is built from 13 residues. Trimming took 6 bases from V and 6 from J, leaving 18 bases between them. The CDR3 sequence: CSATNGQEGEQYF. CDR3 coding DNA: TGCAGTGCCACCAACGGACAGGAGGGCGAGCAGTACTTC.

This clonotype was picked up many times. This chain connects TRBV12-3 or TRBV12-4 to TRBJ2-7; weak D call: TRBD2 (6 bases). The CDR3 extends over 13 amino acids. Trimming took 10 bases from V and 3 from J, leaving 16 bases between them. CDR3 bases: TGTGCCACCTCGCGGAAGGGAGGCTACGAGCAGTACTTC. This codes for CATSRKGGYEQYF.

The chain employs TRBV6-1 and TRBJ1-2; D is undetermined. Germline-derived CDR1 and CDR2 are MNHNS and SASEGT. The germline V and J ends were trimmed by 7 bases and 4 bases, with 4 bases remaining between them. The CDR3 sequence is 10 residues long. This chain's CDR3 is CASNSYGYTF. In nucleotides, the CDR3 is TGTGCCAGCAACAGCTATGGCTACACCTTC.

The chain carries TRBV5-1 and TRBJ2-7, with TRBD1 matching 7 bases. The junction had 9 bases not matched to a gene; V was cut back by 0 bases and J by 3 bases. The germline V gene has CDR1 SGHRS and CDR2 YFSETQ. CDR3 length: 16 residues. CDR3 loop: CASSLVYIGQDYEQYF. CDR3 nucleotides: TGCGCCAGCAGCTTGGTCTATATAGGACAGGACTACGAGCAGTACTTC.

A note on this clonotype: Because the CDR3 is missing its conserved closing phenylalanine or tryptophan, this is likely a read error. DNA of the CDR3: TGTGCCAGCAGTCCGGACAGGGGTGGGCAGCCCCAGCATCTT. Translation gives CASSPDRGGQPQHL. The chain employs TRBV27 and TRBJ1-5, with 9 nucleotides matching TRBD1. Unmatched junction bases numbered 6, after V lost 5 bases and J lost 7 bases. This CDR3 region has 14 residues. Per germline, CDR1 MNHEY and CDR2 SMNVEV (reference sequence).

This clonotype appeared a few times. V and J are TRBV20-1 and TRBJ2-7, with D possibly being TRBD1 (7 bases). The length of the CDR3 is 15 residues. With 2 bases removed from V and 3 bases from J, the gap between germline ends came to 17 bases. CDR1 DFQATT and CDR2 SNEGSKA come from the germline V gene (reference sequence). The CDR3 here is CSARTGRDRSYEQYF. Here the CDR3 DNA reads TGCAGTGCTAGAACGGGGCGGGACAGAAGCTACGAGCAGTACTTC.

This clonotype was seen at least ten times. CDR3 nucleotides: TGTGCCAGCAGGCGCCCTAGAAGATCGGGGACAGGGACTGAAGATACGCAGTATTTT. Translated: CASRRPRRSGTGTEDTQYF. The genes are TRBV6-1 and TRBJ2-3, with 9 positions matching TRBD1. Germline V gene sequence: CDR1 MNHNS, CDR2 SASEGT. V trimming: 6 bases; J trimming: 5 bases; junction bases outside the gene matches: 21. The CDR3 sequence is 19 residues long.

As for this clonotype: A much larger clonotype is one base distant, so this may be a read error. The CDR3 nucleotides read TGTGCCAGCAGTCCCTCGAGGGGTATCACTGAAGCTTTCTTT. Protein: CASSPSRGITEAFF. The V gene is TRBV7-9, the J gene TRBJ1-1; a weak D match, TRBD1 (5 bases). The CDR3 spans 14 residues. Deletions cut 6 bases from V and 4 bases from J, with 15 bases between. Germline V gene sequence: CDR1 SEHNR, CDR2 FQNEAQ (reference sequence).

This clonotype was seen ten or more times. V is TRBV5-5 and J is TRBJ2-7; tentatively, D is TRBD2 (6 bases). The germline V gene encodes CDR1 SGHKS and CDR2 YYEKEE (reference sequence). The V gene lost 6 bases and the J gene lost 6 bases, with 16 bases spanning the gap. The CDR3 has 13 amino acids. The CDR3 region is CASTPMGGSEQYF. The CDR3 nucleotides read TGTGCCAGCACCCCCATGGGGGGTTCCGAGCAGTACTTC.

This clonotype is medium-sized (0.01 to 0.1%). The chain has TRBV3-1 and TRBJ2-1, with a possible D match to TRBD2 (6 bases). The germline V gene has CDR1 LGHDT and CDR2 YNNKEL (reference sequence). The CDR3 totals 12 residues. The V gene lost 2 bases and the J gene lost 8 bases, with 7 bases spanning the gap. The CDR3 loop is CASSQWRDEQFF. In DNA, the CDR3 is TGTGCCAGCAGCCAATGGAGGGATGAGCAGTTCTTC.

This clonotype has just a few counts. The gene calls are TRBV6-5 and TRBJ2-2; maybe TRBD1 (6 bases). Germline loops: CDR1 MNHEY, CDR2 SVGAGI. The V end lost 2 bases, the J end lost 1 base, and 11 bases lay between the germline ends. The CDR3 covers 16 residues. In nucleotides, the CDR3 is TGTGCCAGCAGTTACCTTTGGGGACAGAACACCGGGGAGCTGTTTTTT. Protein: CASSYLWGQNTGELFF.

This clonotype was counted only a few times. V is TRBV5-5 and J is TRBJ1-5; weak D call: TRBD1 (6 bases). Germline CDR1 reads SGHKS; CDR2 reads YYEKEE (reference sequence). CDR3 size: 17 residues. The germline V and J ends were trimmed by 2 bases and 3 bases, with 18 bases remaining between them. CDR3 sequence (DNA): TGTGCCAGCAGCTTTTTCTCCGGGACACAATCCAATCAGCCCCAGCATTTT. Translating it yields CASSFFSGTQSNQPQHF.

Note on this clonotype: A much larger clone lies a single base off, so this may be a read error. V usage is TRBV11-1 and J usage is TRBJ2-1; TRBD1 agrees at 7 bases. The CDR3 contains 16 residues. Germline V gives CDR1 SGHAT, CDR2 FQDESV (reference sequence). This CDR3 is CASGLRRGGRGDGQFF. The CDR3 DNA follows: TGTGCCAGCGGCTTAAGAAGAGGGGGCCGGGGCGATGGGCAGTTCTTC. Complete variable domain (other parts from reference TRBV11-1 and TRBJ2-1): EAEVAQSPRYKITEKSQAVAFWCDPISGHATLYWYRQILGQGPELLVQFQDESVVDDSQLPKDRFSAERLKGVDSTLKIQPAELGDSAMYLCASGLRRGGRGDGQFFGPGTRLTVL.

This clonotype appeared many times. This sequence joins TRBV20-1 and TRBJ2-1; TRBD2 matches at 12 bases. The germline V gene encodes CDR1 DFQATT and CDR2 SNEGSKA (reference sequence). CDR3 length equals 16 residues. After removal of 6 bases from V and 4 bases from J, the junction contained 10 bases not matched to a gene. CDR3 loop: CSAKGLAGPNYNEQFF. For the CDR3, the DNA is TGCAGTGCGAAAGGACTAGCGGGACCCAATTACAATGAGCAGTTCTTC.

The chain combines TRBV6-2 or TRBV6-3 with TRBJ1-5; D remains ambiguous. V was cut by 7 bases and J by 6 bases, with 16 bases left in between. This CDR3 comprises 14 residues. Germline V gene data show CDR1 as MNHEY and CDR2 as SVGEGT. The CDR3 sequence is CASTPTGGGQPQHF. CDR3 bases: TGTGCCAGCACGCCCACCGGAGGAGGTCAGCCCCAGCATTTT.

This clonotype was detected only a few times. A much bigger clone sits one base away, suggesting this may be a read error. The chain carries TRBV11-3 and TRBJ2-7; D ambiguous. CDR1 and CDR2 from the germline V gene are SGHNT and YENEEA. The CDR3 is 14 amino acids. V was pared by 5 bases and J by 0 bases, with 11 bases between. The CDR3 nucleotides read TGTGCCAGCAGCCCGGGCAGGAGCTCCTACGAGCAGTACTTC. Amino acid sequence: CASSPGRSSYEQYF.

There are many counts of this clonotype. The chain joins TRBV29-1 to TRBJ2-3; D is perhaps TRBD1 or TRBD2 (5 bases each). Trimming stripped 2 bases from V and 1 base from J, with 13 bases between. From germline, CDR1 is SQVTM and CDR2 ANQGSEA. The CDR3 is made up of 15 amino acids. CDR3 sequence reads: CSVESRGSGTDTQYF. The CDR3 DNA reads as TGCAGCGTTGAATCCCGGGGCTCGGGCACAGATACGCAGTATTTT.

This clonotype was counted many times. CDR3 loop: CASSWGTLSSYNEQFF. The DNA of the CDR3 is TGTGCCAGCAGCTGGGGTACCTTGAGCTCCTACAATGAGCAGTTCTTC. The V call is TRBV11-2, the J call TRBJ2-1; the D is unclear. The germline V gene encodes CDR1 SGHAT and CDR2 FQNNGV. The CDR3 has 16 residues. V gave up 4 bases and J gave up 0 bases, with 13 bases separating them.

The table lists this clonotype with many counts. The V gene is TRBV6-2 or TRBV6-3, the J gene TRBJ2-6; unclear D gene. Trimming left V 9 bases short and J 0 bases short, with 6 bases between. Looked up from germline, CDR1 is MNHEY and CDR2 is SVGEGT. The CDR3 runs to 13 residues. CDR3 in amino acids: CASTLSGANVLTF. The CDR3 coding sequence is TGTGCCAGTACCCTCTCTGGGGCCAACGTCCTGACTTTC.

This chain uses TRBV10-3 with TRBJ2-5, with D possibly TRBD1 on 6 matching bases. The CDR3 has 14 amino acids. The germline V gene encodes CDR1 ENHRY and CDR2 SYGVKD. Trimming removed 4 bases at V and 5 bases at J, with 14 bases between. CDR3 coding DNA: TGTGCCATCAGTGGTGCTCAGGGGTTGGAGACCCAGTACTTC. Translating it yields CAISGAQGLETQYF.

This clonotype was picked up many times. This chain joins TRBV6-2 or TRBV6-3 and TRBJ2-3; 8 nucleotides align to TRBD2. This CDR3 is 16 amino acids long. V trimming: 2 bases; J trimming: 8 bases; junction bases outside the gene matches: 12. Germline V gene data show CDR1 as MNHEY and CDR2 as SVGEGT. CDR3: CASSYGLASPGGTQYF. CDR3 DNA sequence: TGTGCCAGCAGTTACGGACTAGCATCACCCGGGGGTACGCAGTATTTT.

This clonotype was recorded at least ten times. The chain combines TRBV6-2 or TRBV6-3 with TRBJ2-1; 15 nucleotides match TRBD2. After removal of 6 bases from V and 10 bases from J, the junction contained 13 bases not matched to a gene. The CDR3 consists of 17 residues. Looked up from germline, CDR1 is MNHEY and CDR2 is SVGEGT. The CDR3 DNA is TGTGCCAGCAGCACCTACACGGGACTAGCGGGGGGAGGCGAGCAGTTCTTC. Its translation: CASSTYTGLAGGGEQFF.

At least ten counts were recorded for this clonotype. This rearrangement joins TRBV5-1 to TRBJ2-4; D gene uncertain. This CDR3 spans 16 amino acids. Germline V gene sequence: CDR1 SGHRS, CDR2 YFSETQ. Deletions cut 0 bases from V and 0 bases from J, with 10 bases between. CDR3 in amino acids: CASSLDVSLAKNIQYF. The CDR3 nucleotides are TGCGCCAGCAGCTTGGACGTCAGCTTAGCCAAAAACATTCAGTACTTC. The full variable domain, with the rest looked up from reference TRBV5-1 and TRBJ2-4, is KAGVTQTPRYLIKTRGQQVTLSCSPISGHRSVSWYQQTPGQGLQFLFEYFSETQRNKGNFPGRFSGRQFSNSRSEMNVSTLELGDSALYLCASSLDVSLAKNIQYFGAGTRLSVL.

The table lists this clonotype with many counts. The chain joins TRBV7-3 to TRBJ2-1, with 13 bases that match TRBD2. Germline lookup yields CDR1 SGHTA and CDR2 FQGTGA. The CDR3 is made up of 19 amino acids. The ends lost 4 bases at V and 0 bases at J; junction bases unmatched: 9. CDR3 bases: TGTGCCAGCAGCTCCCAACTAGCGGGAGGGCCCGGCTCCTACAATGAGCAGTTCTTC. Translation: CASSSQLAGGPGSYNEQFF.

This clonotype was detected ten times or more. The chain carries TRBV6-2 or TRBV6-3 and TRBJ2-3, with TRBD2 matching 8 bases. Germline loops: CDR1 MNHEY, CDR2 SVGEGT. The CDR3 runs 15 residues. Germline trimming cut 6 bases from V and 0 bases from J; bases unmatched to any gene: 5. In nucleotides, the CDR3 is TGTGCCAGCAGCAGACTAGCGATTAGCACAGATACGCAGTATTTT. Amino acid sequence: CASSRLAISTDTQYF.

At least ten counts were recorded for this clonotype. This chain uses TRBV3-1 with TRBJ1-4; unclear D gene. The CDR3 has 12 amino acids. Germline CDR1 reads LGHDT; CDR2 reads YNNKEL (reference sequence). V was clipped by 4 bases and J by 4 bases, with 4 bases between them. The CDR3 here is CASSLLNEKLFF. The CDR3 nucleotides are TGTGCCAGCAGCCTGCTTAATGAAAAACTGTTTTTT.